A selection of T cell receptor beta chains follows, all from one sample in a study of a mutant IDH1 vaccine in newly diagnosed glioma. The data were produced by immunoSEQ multiplex PCR, yet TCRdb's version contains in-frame clones alone and is incomplete. The data show 30,000 to 45,000 clones, 80% seen once. Antigens of these TCRs are unknown. Sequences were derived from peripheral blood mononuclear cells (PBMCs), sampled from a glioma patient whose treatment included an IDH1 peptide vaccine. The source is a woman aged 30 to 39 with glioma. Some clones in this sample may be carry-over from other donors' samples. CDR3s include the opening cysteine and the closing phenylalanine or tryptophan. Fields, in order: CDR3 DNA, CDR3 protein, V gene, J gene, clone size, D gene. A D gene is named only where the DNA matches it firmly. Rows give clone size only sometimes, using once, few, many, or a class for an expanded clone.

TGCAGTGCGCAGGGGACCTATGAGCAGTTCTTC	CSAQGTYEQFF	TRBV20-1	TRBJ2-1	NA	NA
TGTGCCAGCAGCTCCAGGGGCGGGGGGAACACTGAAGCTTTCTTT	CASSSRGGGNTEAFF	TRBV9	TRBJ1-1	NA	NA
TGTGCCAGCAAGGTTAGCGGGAGCCCCCACAATGAGCAGTTCTTC	CASKVSGSPHNEQFF	TRBV2	TRBJ2-1	NA	TRBD2
TGTGCCAGCACACGTGGCCTCGAGGGGGGCGAGCAGTACTTC	CASTRGLEGGEQYF	TRBV6-1	TRBJ2-7	NA	NA
TGTGCCAGCAGAGGGAGGGCTAGCGGGAGTAAGCTTTGGGGAGATACGCAGTATTTT	CASRGRASGSKLWGDTQYF	TRBV2	TRBJ2-3	few	TRBD2
TGTGCCAGCAGTGAAGCGCAACTCAATCAGCCCCAGCATTTT	CASSEAQLNQPQHF	TRBV6-1	TRBJ1-5	NA	NA
TGTGCCAGCAGCTCCCTGAGGAGGTTCTTTTATGGCTACACCTTC	CASSSLRRFFYGYTF	TRBV7-9	TRBJ1-2	few	NA
TGTGCCAGCAGCCAAAGGACTGGGGGGGATACGCAGTATTTT	CASSQRTGGDTQYF	TRBV14	TRBJ2-3	NA	NA
TGTGCCAGCAGCCTCAAGTGGGGGGAAAGGTTTCGCTATGGCTACACCTTC	CASSLKWGERFRYGYTF	TRBV11-2	TRBJ1-2	NA	NA
TGTGCCATCAGTGGGGGTGGCGATGAGCAGTTCTTC	CAISGGGDEQFF	TRBV10-3	TRBJ2-1	few	NA
TGTGCCAGCAGTTTAATGCCCAACCTAGCGGGAGTGGATACGCAGTATTTT	CASSLMPNLAGVDTQYF	TRBV27	TRBJ2-3	NA	TRBD2
TGCGCCAGCAGCCAAGATCGCAATGAGCAGTTCTTC	CASSQDRNEQFF	TRBV4-1	TRBJ2-1	NA	NA
TGTGCCAGCAGCCCCCGATGGGGCAGAAACGAGCAGTACTTC	CASSPRWGRNEQYF	TRBV9	TRBJ2-7	NA	NA
TGTGCTAGCAGCTTAGGAGCTCTCAGCCAAGAGACCCAGTACTTC	CASSLGALSQETQYF	TRBV7-7	TRBJ2-5	NA	NA
TGCGCCAGCAGCTTGGAAAGCGGGAGAAAGACCCAGTACTTC	CASSLESGRKTQYF	TRBV5-1	TRBJ2-5	few	TRBD2
TGTGCCAGCAGCGGCTACACCTTC	CASSGYTF	TRBV6-5	TRBJ1-2	once	NA
TGTGCCAGCAGCTTACTAGCGAGCGGAACCGGGGAGCTGTTTTTT	CASSLLASGTGELFF	TRBV7-3	TRBJ2-2	few	NA
TGTGCCAGCTCACGACGAGGGACAGGGGGCTCCCGAGGTTACAATGAGCAGTTCTTC	CASSRRGTGGSRGYNEQFF	TRBV4-2	TRBJ2-1	NA	TRBD1
TGTGCCAGCAGCTTGCTGGCGGGTTCCTACAATGAGCAGTTCTTC	CASSLLAGSYNEQFF	TRBV7-2	TRBJ2-1	NA	NA
TGTGCCAGCAGCTTAGATATGGGTGCCCTAGCCAAAAACATTCAGTACTTC	CASSLDMGALAKNIQYF	TRBV11-2	TRBJ2-4	NA	NA
TGTGCCAGCAGCGCAACCCGACTAGCGGGAGGGACCGAGCAGTACTTC	CASSATRLAGGTEQYF	TRBV2	TRBJ2-7	NA	TRBD2
TGCAGTGCCGAATCAGTTCGAGAGCAGTACTTC	CSAESVREQYF	TRBV20-1	TRBJ2-5	once	NA
TGTGCCAGCTCCGTCGGGCGGGGCAGCACAGATACGCAGTATTTT	CASSVGRGSTDTQYF	TRBV16	TRBJ2-3	NA	NA
TGTGCCAGCAGTGAAGCCGGGTCGGGGGGCAATCAGCCCCAGCATTTT	CASSEAGSGGNQPQHF	TRBV6-1	TRBJ1-5	NA	NA
TGTGCCAGTAGTATAAAGGAAGGCCAGGGGATTCCCCCCCACAATCAGCCCCAGCATTTT	CASSIKEGQGIPPHNQPQHF	TRBV19	TRBJ1-5	NA	NA
TGTGCCAGCAGTTACTCCGCAAAGGGGCGGAACTATGGCTACACCTTC	CASSYSAKGRNYGYTF	TRBV6-6	TRBJ1-2	NA	NA
TGCGCCAGCACCCTGCGGGGGACTAACACCGGGGAGCTGTTTTTT	CASTLRGTNTGELFF	TRBV5-1	TRBJ2-2	once	TRBD2
TGTGCCAGCTCACCACCCAGCAAGGGGGCCATAGATACGCAGTATTTT	CASSPPSKGAIDTQYF	TRBV18	TRBJ2-3	NA	TRBD1
TGTGCCAGATCCCGGACAGGGCAGTCCGGCACTGAAGCTTTCTTT	CARSRTGQSGTEAFF	TRBV2	TRBJ1-1	NA	TRBD1
TGTGCCAGCAGTGACAGTTCAACTAATGAAAAACTGTTTTTT	CASSDSSTNEKLFF	TRBV6-5	TRBJ1-4	NA	NA
TGCAGCGTTCTCCTCAGATCCGGCTACACCTTC	CSVLLRSGYTF	TRBV29-1	TRBJ1-2	NA	NA
TGTGCCAGCAGAGAACAAGCGGGGGGCCTCCAAGAGACCCAGTACTTC	CASREQAGGLQETQYF	TRBV2	TRBJ2-5	NA	TRBD2
TGCAGCGTTGAAGACAGGGGGATTGGGGCCAACGTCCTGACTTTC	CSVEDRGIGANVLTF	TRBV29-1	TRBJ2-6	NA	TRBD1
TGTGCCTGGAGTTTGAATTCCAAAAACATTCAGTACTTC	CAWSLNSKNIQYF	TRBV30	TRBJ2-4	NA	NA
TGTGCCAGCAGCACATCCGGGACAGGGAGGGGCTACACCTTC	CASSTSGTGRGYTF	TRBV5-4	TRBJ1-2	NA	TRBD1
TGTGCCAGCAGCCAGAGTCAGGGGGCGCCTAACTATGGCTACACCTTC	CASSQSQGAPNYGYTF	TRBV11-3	TRBJ1-2	NA	TRBD1
TGTGCCAGCAGCGTAGGGTTAGCGGGGGGCCCAGAAGAGACCCAGTACTTC	CASSVGLAGGPEETQYF	TRBV9	TRBJ2-5	NA	TRBD2
TGCGCCAGCAGCCGATGGACAGGGGGAAACGAGCAGTACTTC	CASSRWTGGNEQYF	TRBV5-1	TRBJ2-7	NA	TRBD1
TGTGCCAGCAGTTACGAGCCAGGGATGAACACTGAAGCTTTCTTT	CASSYEPGMNTEAFF	TRBV6-5	TRBJ1-1	NA	NA
TGTGCCTGGAGTGTACGTCCGGGTATGGCCGAGCAGTACTTC	CAWSVRPGMAEQYF	TRBV30	TRBJ2-7	NA	NA
TGCGCCAGCAGTCCACAGGGCCCCTCTGGAAACACCATATATTTT	CASSPQGPSGNTIYF	TRBV10-2	TRBJ1-3	NA	NA
TGTGCCAGCAGGGAAATGAACACTGAAGCTTTCTTT	CASREMNTEAFF	TRBV6-1	TRBJ1-1	NA	NA
TGTGCCAGCAGTTACGCGGGGGGGGCACACTACGAGCAGTACTTC	CASSYAGGAHYEQYF	TRBV6-5	TRBJ2-7	NA	TRBD2